This T cell receptor (beta chain) was retrieved from a study of response to subunit inactivated influenza vaccine. TCRdb ran MiXCR on the RT-PCR reads and lists one entry per CDR3 protein. The sample holds about 520,000 distinct CDR3 sequences, approximately 7.7% seen once. In germline, CDR1 is KGHDR, CDR2 SFDVKD. The CDR3 has 16 residues. V lost 6 bases and J lost 7; bases outside the gene matches: 14. The material was PBMCs from blood, obtained 23 months after vaccination. The V gene is TRBV24-1, the J gene TRBJ1-1; TRBD1 agrees at 9 bases. The sequence was obtained from a man aged 45 to 70 who received an inactivated influenza vaccine. The CDR3 nucleotides are TGTGCCACCAGTAACAGTCGGGACAGGGTAAGAGGTGAAGCTTTCTTT. It encodes CATSNSRDRVRGEAFF.